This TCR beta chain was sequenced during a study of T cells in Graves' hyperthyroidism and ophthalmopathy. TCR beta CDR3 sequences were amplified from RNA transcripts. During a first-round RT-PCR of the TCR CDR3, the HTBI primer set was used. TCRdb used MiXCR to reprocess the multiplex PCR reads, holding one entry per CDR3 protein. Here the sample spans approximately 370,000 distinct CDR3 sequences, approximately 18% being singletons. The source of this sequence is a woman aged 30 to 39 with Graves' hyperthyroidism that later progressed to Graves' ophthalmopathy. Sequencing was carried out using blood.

The chain's CDR3 is CASSEGRGMSDTQYF. Here the CDR3 DNA reads TGTGCCAGCAGTGAAGGCAGGGGGATGTCAGATACGCAGTATTTT. This sequence joins TRBV2 and TRBJ2-3; 7 bases line up with TRBD1. J lost 4 bases, V lost 1 base, and 5 bases had no gene match. CDR1 SNHLY and CDR2 FYNNEI come from the germline V gene. The CDR3 has 15 residues.